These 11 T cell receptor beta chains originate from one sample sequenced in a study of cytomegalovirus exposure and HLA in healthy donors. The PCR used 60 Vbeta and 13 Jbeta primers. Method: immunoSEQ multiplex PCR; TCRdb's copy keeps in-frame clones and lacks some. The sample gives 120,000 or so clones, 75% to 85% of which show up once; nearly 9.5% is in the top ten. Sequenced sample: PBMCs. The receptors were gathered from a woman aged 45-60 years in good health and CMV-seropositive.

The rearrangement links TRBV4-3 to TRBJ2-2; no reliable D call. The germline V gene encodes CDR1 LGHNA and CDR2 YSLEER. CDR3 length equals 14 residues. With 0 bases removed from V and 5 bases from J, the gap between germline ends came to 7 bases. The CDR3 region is CASSQDSVTGELFF. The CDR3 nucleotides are TGCGCCAGCAGCCAAGATTCTGTTACCGGGGAGCTGTTTTTT.

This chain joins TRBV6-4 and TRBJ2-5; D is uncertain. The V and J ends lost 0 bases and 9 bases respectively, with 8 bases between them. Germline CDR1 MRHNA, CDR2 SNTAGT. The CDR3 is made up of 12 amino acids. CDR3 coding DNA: TGTGCCAGCAGTGACTCTGCGGAGTCCCAGTACTTC. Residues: CASSDSAESQYF.

The CDR3 DNA sequence: TGTGCCAGTAGTCCCTTGGGGAGCGGGGAGCTGTTTTTT. Its translation: CASSPLGSGELFF. This sequence joins TRBV19 and TRBJ2-2, with D possibly TRBD2 on 5 matching bases. Germline-derived CDR1 and CDR2 are LNHDA and SQIVND (reference sequence). Trimming shortened V by 5 bases and J by 7 bases, and 11 bases separated the two germline ends. The CDR3 consists of 13 residues.

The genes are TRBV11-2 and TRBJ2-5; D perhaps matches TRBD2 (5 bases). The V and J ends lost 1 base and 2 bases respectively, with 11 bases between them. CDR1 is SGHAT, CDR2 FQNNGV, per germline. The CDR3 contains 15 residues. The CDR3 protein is CASSLGGGLQETQYF. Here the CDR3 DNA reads TGTGCCAGCAGCTTAGGTGGAGGCCTTCAAGAGACCCAGTACTTC.

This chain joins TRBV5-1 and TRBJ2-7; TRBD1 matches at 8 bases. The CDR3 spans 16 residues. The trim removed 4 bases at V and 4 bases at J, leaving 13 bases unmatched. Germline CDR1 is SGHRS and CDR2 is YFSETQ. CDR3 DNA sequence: TGCGCCAGCAGCGTAACTACGGCAGGGGGCAAGTACGAGCAGTACTTC. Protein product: CASSVTTAGGKYEQYF.

The CDR3 region has the DNA TGTGCCTGGAGTGTGTTGAGGCGGGGGGCCTACAATGAGCAGTTCTTC. The encoded protein is CAWSVLRRGAYNEQFF. The chain recombines TRBV30 with TRBJ2-1; 8 bases map to TRBD2. V lost 0 bases to trimming and J lost 2 bases; unmatched junction nucleotides: 6. The CDR3 length is 16 residues. The germline CDR1 and CDR2 sequences are GTSNPN and SVGIG (reference sequence).

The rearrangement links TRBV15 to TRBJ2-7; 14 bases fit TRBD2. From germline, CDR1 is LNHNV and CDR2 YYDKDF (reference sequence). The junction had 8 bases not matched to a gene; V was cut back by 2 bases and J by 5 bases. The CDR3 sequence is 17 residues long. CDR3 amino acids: CATSRNYGTSGRNEQYF. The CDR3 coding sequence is TGTGCCACCAGCAGAAACTATGGGACTAGCGGGAGAAACGAGCAGTACTTC.

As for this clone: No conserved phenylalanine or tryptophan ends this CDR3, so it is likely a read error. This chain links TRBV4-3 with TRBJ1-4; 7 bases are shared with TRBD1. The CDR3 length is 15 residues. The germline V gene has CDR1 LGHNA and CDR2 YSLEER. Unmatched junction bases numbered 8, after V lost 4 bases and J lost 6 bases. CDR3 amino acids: CASSRGTEGYEKLFS. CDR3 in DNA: TGCGCCAGCAGCCGAGGGACAGAGGGATATGAAAAACTGTTTTCT.

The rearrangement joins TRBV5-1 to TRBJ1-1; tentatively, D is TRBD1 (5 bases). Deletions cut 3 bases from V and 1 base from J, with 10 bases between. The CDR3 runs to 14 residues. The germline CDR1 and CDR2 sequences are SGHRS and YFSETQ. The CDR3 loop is CASSSQVSNTEAFF. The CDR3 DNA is TGCGCCAGCAGCTCACAGGTTTCGAACACTGAAGCTTTCTTT. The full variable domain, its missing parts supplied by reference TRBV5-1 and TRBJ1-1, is KAGVTQTPRYLIKTRGQQVTLSCSPISGHRSVSWYQQTPGQGLQFLFEYFSETQRNKGNFPGRFSGRQFSNSRSEMNVSTLELGDSALYLCASSSQVSNTEAFFGQGTRLTVV.

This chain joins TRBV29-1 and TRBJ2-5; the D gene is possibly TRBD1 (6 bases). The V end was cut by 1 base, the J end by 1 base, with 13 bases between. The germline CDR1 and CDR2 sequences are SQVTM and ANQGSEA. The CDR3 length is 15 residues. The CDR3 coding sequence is TGCAGCGTTGAAGTTCCCCCAGGGGCCCAAGAGACCCAGTACTTC. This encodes CSVEVPPGAQETQYF.

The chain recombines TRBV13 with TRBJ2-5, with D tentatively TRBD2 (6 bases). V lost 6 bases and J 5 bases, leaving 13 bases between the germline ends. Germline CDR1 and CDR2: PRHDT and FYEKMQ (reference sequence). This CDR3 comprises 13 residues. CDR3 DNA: TGTGCCAGCAGAGAGGGACTGCGCGAGACCCAGTACTTC. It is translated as CASREGLRETQYF. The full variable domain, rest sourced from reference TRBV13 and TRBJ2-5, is AAGVIQSPRHLIKEKRETATLKCYPIPRHDTVYWYQQGPGQDPQFLISFYEKMQSDKGSIPDRFSAQQFSDYHSELNMSSLELGDSALYFCASREGLRETQYFGPGTRLLVL.